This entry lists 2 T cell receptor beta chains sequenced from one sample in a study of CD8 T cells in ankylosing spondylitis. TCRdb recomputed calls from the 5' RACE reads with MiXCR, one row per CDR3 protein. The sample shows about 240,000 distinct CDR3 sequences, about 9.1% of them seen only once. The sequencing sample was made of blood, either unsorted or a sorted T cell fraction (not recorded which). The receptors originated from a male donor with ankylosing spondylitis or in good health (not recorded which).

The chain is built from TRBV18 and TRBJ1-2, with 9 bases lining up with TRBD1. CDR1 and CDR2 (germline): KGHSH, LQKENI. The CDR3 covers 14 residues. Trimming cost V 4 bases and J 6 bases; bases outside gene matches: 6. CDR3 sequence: CASSRNRGPDGYTF. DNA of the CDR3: TGTGCCAGCTCACGAAACAGGGGGCCGGATGGCTACACCTTC.

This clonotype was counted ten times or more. The CDR3 DNA follows: TGCAGCGTTGAAGTGGACATAGGGCAGTTCTTC. This sequence encodes CSVEVDIGQFF. This chain connects TRBV29-1 to TRBJ2-1; perhaps TRBD1 as D (5 bases). CDR1 is SQVTM and CDR2 is ANQGSEA in the germline V gene. The V end was cut by 1 base, the J end by 12 bases, with 10 bases between. The CDR3 contains 11 residues.